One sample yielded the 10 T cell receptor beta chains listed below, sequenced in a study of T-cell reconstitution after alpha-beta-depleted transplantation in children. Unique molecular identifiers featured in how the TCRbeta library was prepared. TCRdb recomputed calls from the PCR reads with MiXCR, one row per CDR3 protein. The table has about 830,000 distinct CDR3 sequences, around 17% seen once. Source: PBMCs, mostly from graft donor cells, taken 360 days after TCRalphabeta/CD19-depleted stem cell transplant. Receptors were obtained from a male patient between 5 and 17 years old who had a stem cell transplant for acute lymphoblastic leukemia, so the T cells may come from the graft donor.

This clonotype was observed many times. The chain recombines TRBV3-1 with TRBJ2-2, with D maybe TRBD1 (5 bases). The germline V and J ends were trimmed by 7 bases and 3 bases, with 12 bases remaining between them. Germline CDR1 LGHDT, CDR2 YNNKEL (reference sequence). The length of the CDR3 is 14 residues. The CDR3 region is CASKVTDYTGELFF. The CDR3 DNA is TGTGCCAGCAAGGTGACAGACTACACCGGGGAGCTGTTTTTT.

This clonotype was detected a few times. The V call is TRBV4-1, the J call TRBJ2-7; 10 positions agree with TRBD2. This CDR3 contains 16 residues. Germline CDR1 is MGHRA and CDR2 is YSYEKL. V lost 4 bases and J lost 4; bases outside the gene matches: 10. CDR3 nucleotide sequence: TGCGCCAGCAGCCTACTGGTAGCGGGAGGCGGTTACGAGCAGTACTTC. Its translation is CASSLLVAGGGYEQYF.

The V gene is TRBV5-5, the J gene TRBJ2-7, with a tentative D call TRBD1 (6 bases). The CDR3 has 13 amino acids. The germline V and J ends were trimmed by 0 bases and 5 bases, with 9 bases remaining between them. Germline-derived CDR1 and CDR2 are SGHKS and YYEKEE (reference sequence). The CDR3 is CASSLVTGNEQYF. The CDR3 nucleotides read TGTGCCAGCAGCTTGGTGACAGGAAACGAGCAGTACTTC.

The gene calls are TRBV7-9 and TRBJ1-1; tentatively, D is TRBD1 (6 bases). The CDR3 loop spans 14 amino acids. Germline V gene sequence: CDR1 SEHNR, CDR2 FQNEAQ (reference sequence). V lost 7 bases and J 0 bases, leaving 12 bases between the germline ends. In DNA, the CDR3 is TGTGCCAGCACCCGACAGGAGATGAACACTGAAGCTTTCTTT. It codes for CASTRQEMNTEAFF.

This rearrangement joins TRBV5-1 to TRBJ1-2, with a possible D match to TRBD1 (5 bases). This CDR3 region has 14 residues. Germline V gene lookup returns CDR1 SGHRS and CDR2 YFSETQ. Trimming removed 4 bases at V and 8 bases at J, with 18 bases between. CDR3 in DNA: TGCGCCAGCAGCGGGCACGGGGCCCTCGAAGGCTACACCTTC. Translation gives CASSGHGALEGYTF.

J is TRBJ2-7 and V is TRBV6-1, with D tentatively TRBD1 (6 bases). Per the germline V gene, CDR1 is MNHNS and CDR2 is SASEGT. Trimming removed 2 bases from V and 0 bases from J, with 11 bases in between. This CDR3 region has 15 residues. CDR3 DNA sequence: TGTGCCAGCAGTGAATCAGGGGCCAGCTCCTACGAGCAGTACTTC. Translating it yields CASSESGASSYEQYF.

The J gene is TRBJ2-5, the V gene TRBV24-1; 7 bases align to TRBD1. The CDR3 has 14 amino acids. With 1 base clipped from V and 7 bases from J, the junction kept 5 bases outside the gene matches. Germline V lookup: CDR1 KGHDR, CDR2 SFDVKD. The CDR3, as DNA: TGTGCCACCAGTGATTTATTCCCAGGGGGGACCCAGTACTTC. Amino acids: CATSDLFPGGTQYF.

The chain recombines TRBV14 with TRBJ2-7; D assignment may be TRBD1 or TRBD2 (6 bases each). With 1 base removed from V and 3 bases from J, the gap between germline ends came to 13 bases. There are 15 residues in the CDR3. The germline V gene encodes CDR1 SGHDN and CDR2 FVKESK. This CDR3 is CASSQGWGAVYEQYF. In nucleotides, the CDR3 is TGTGCCAGCAGCCAAGGATGGGGGGCAGTCTACGAGCAGTACTTC. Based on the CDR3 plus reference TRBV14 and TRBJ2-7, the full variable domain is EAGVTQFPSHSVIEKGQTVTLRCDPISGHDNLYWYRRVMGKEIKFLLHFVKESKQDESGMPNNRFLAERTGGTYSTLKVQPAELEDSGVYFCASSQGWGAVYEQYFGPGTRLTVT.

The CDR3 reads CASRTGTANSPLHF. In DNA, the CDR3 is TGTGCCAGCAGGACCGGGACAGCTAATTCACCCCTCCACTTT. The V call is TRBV12-3 or TRBV12-4, the J call TRBJ1-6, with 7 bases aligning to TRBD1. CDR3 size: 14 residues. Trimming took 6 bases from V and 6 from J; bases not matched to a gene: 5.

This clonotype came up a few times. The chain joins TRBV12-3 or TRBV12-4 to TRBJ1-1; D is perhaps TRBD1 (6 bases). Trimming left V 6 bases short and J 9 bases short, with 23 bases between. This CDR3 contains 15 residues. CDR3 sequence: CASRPWTEGGRKAFF. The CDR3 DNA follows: TGTGCCAGCAGACCATGGACAGAGGGGGGACGGAAAGCTTTCTTT.